The clone carrying this T cell receptor (beta chain) was observed a few times. One entry per CDR3 protein, called by TCRdb with MiXCR from the 5' RACE reads. The sample yields just over 60,000 distinct CDR3 sequences, over 8.5% seen once. This sample is part of a study of T-cell memory formation after mild COVID-19. This CDR3 has 14 residues. The rearrangement uses TRBV21-1 and TRBJ1-5. TRBV21-1 is designated a pseudogene. Input material: PBMCs or a T cell subset sorted from them (not recorded which). The sequence derives from a man younger than 30 who had mild COVID-19 (a few samples of this study predate the infection). Cell type and time point are not known. This chain's CDR3 is CASSPIYERGPQHF. In nucleotides, the CDR3 is TGTGCCAGCAGCCCTATATACGAGAGAGGGCCCCAGCATTTT.